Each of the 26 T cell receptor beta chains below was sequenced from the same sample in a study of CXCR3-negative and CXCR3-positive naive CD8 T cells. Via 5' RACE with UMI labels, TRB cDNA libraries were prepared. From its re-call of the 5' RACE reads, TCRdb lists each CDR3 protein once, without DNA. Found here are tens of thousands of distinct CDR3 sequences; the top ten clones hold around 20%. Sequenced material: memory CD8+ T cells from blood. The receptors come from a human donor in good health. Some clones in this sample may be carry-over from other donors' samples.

CDR3 region: CASSLEQGLDEQYF. The rearrangement joins TRBV7-2 to TRBJ2-7; the D gene TCRdb calls, TRBD1, cannot be checked with no DNA. The CDR3 sequence is 14 residues long. CDR1 SGHTA and CDR2 FQGNSA come from the germline V gene. The whole variable domain, filled in from reference TRBV7-2 and TRBJ2-7, reads GAGVSQSPSNKVTEKGKDVELRCDPISGHTALYWYRQSLGQGLEFLIYFQGNSAPDKSGLPSDRFSAERTGGSVSTLTIQRTQQEDSAVYLCASSLEQGLDEQYFGPGTRLTVT.

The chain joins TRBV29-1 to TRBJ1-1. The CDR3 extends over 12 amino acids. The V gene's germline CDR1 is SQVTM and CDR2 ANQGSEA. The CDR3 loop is CSVKAGNGEAFF.

The CDR3 here is CASSWPGGRYGYTF. The chain uses TRBV28 and TRBJ1-2; the D gene TCRdb calls, TRBD1, cannot be checked with no DNA. The CDR3 contains 14 residues. The germline V gene has CDR1 MDHEN and CDR2 SYDVKM.

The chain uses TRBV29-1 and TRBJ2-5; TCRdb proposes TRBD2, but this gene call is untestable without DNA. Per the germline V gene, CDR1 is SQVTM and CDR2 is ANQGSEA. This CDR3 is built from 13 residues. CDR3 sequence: CSVEEGSGETQYF.

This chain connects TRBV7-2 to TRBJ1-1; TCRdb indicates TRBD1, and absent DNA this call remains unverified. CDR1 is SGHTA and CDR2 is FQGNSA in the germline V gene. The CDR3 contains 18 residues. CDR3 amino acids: CASSPGTGKGPMNTEAFF.

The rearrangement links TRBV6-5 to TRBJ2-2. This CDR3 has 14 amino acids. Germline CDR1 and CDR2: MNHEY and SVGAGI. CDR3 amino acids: CASSLKTQHGELFF.

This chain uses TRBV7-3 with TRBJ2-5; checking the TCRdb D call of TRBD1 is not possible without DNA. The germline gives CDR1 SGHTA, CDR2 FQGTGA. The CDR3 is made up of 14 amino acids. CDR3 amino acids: CASSLPGEGETQYF.

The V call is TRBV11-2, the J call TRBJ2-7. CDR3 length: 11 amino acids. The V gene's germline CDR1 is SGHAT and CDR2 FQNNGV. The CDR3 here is CASGYTYEQYF.

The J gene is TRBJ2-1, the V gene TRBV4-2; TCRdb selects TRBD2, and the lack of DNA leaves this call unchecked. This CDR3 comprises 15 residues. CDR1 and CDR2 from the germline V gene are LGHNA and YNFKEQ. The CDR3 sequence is CASSPGTGEWDEQFF.

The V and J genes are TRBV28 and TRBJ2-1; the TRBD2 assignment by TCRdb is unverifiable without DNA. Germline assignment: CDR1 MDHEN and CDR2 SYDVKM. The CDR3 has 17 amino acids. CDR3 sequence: CASSPEGPSGGGNEQLF.

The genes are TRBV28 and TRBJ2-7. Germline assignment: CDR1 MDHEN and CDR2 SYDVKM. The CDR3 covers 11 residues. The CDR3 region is CASSLSIEQYF.

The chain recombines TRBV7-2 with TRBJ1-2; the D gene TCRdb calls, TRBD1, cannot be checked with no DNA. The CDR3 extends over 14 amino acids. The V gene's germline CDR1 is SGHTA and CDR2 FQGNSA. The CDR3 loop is CASSLTGSNYGYTF.

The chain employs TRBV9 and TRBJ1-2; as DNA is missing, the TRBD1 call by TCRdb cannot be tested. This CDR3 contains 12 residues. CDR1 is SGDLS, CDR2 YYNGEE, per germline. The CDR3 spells CASNRAGGGYTF.

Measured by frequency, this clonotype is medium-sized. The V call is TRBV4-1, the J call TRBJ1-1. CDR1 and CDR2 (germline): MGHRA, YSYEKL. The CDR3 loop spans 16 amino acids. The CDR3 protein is CASSQDLRGMNTEAFF.

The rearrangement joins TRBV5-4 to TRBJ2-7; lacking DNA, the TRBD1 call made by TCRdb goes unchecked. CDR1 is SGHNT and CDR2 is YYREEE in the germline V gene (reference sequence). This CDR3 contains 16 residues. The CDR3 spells CASSLSGGGLSYEQYF.

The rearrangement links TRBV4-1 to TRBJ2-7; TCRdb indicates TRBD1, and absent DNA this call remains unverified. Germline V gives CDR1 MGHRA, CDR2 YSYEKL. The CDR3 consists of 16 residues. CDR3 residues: CASSQVALDKSYEQYF.

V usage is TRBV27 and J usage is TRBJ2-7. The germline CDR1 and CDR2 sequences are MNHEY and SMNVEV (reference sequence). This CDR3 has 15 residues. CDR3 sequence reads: CASSLSGVPSYEQYF.

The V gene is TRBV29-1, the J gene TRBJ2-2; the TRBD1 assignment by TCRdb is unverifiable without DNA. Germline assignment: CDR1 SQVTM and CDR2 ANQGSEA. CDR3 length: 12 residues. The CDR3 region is CSVDGQAGELFF.

The CDR3 reads CASSPRGEVQPQHF. The chain has TRBV3-1 and TRBJ1-5; TCRdb calls TRBD1, which cannot be checked without DNA. This CDR3 comprises 14 residues. CDR1 and CDR2 from the germline V gene are LGHDT and YNNKEL (reference sequence).

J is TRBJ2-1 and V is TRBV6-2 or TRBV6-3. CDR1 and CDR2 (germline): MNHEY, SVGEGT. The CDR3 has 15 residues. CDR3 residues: CASRPDGTSYNEQFF.

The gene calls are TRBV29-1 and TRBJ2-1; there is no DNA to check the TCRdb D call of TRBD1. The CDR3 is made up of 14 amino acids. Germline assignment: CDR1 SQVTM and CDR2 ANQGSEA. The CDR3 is CSVAGGQGYNEQFF.

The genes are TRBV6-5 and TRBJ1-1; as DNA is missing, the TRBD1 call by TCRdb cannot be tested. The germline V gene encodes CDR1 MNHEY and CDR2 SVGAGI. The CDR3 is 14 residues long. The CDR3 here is CASSYRTENTEALF.

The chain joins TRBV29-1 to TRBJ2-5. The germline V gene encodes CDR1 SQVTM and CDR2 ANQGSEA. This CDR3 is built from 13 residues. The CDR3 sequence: CSANTPIQETQYF.

CDR3 amino acids: CASSPSQGANTGELFF. The gene calls are TRBV5-5 and TRBJ2-2; there is no DNA to check the TCRdb D call of TRBD1. The CDR3 is 16 residues long. Germline CDR1 SGHKS, CDR2 YYEKEE (reference sequence).

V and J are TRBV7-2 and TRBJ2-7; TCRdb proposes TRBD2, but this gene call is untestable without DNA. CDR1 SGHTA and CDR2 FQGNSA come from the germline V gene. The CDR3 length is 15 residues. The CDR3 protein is CASSLGSLAGYEQYF.

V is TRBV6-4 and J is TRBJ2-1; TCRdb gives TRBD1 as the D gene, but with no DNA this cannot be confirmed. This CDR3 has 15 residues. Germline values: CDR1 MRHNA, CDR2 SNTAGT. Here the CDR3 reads CASSDGTGDYNEQFF.